This entry lists 24 T cell receptor beta chains sequenced from one sample in a study of cytomegalovirus exposure and HLA in healthy donors (TCRdb year 2017). Preparation of the library involved the immunoSEQ multiplex PCR assay. As stored in TCRdb, this immuneACCESS dataset retains in-frame rearrangements with V and J assigned. A fraction of the clones does not appear; measured against another copy, unresolved V genes explain less than half of the discrepancy, and the remainder lacks a known reason. The sample table shows hundreds of thousands of clones, and around 88% are seen once. The biggest ten clones account for about 1.2% of the sample. Sequencing was performed on PBMCs. The receptors were sampled from a woman in her 30s in good health and CMV-seropositive.

This chain uses TRBV27 with TRBJ2-5; 11 bases are shared with TRBD2. The CDR3 consists of 14 residues. Trimming at V came to 4 bases and at J to 7 bases, leaving 5 bases not matched to a gene. Germline lookup yields CDR1 MNHEY and CDR2 SMNVEV (reference sequence). CDR3 amino acids: CASSSTSGIGTQYF. CDR3 sequence (DNA): TGTGCCAGCAGTTCGACTAGCGGGATCGGGACCCAGTACTTC.

V gene TRBV5-1 combines with J gene TRBJ2-1, with 7 bases matching TRBD1. The CDR3 has 16 amino acids. CDR1 is SGHRS, CDR2 YFSETQ, per germline. Trimming at V came to 4 bases and at J to 4 bases, leaving 11 bases not matched to a gene. Here the CDR3 reads CASSQPGQIFYNEQFF. Written as DNA, the CDR3 is TGCGCCAGCAGCCAACCGGGACAGATATTTTACAATGAGCAGTTCTTC.

The chain joins TRBV27 to TRBJ1-1; possible D gene TRBD1, 5 bases. V lost 5 bases and J lost 3, with 10 bases in between. CDR3 length: 13 amino acids. The V gene's germline CDR1 is MNHEY and CDR2 SMNVEV (reference sequence). CDR3 in amino acids: CASSTGHYTEAFF. The CDR3 coding sequence is TGTGCCAGCAGTACAGGACATTACACTGAAGCTTTCTTT.

V gene TRBV19 combines with J gene TRBJ2-7, with D unresolved. Looked up from germline, CDR1 is LNHDA and CDR2 is SQIVND (reference sequence). The CDR3 contains 15 residues. V was clipped by 2 bases and J by 4 bases, with 15 bases between them. The CDR3 nucleotides are TGTGCCAGTAGTATATCAGTCTGGTCAGCGTACGAGCAGTACTTC. Its protein is CASSISVWSAYEQYF. The full variable domain, with the rest looked up from reference TRBV19 and TRBJ2-7, is DGGITQSPKYLFRKEGQNVTLSCEQNLNHDAMYWYRQDPGQGLRLIYYSQIVNDFQKGDIAEGYSVSREKKESFPLTVTSAQKNPTAFYLCASSISVWSAYEQYFGPGTRLTVT.

V is TRBV5-1 and J is TRBJ2-5; a weak D match, TRBD1 (5 bases). CDR3 length equals 16 residues. Trimming removed 4 bases at V and 0 bases at J, with 16 bases between. Germline loops: CDR1 SGHRS, CDR2 YFSETQ. The CDR3: CASSRQGQPYQETQYF. DNA of the CDR3: TGCGCCAGCAGCCGGCAGGGTCAACCGTACCAAGAGACCCAGTACTTC.

The V and J genes are TRBV5-6 and TRBJ1-2; TRBD1 matches 7 bases. Per germline, CDR1 SGHDT and CDR2 YYEEEE. V lost 4 bases to trimming and J lost 2 bases; unmatched junction nucleotides: 2. This CDR3 has 13 amino acids. CDR3 nucleotides: TGTGCCAGCAGCCTGGGACAGAACTATGGCTACACCTTC. As protein: CASSLGQNYGYTF.

The chain employs TRBV18 and TRBJ2-7; 7 bases match TRBD2. V shed 1 base and J 2 bases; nucleotides not matched to a gene: 2. This CDR3 is built from 14 residues. Germline-derived CDR1 and CDR2 are KGHSH and LQKENI. The CDR3, as DNA: TGTGCCAGCTCACCACAGAGCGGGGCCTACGAGCAGTACTTC. Translation: CASSPQSGAYEQYF.

On this clone: This specimen includes other DNA sequences encoding the same CDR3. This chain uses TRBV28 with TRBJ1-2; a possible D gene is TRBD1 (6 bases). The CDR3 is 13 amino acids. V lost 4 bases and J lost 0, with 6 bases in between. Germline CDR1 reads MDHEN; CDR2 reads SYDVKM. The CDR3 loop is CASSYRANYGYTF. CDR3 sequence (DNA): TGTGCCAGCAGTTACAGGGCTAACTATGGCTACACCTTC.

This chain uses TRBV10-3 with TRBJ2-7, with TRBD1 as a possible D gene (5 bases). CDR1 is ENHRY, CDR2 SYGVKD, per germline. There are 14 residues in the CDR3. Deletions cut 2 bases from V and 7 bases from J, with 15 bases between. The CDR3 loop reads CAISEGRVMWEQYF. The CDR3 DNA sequence: TGTGCCATCAGTGAGGGCAGGGTGATGTGGGAGCAGTACTTC.

The V gene is TRBV5-1, the J gene TRBJ2-3; no firm D call. Germline V gene lookup returns CDR1 SGHRS and CDR2 YFSETQ. CDR3 length: 13 amino acids. With 9 bases removed from V and 0 bases from J, the gap between germline ends came to 11 bases. The CDR3 region has the DNA TGCGCCACAATTGACTCCAGCACAGATACGCAGTATTTT. Encoded protein: CATIDSSTDTQYF.

The CDR3 nucleotides read TGCGCCAGCAGCCCTCGGGTTTATGAAAAACTGTTTTTT. Amino acid sequence: CASSPRVYEKLFF. This chain joins TRBV4-1 and TRBJ1-4; D gene unclear. The CDR3 is 13 amino acids. V was pared by 4 bases and J by 6 bases, with 9 bases between. Per the germline V gene, CDR1 is MGHRA and CDR2 is YSYEKL.

This chain joins TRBV11-2 and TRBJ2-2, with 12 bases lining up with TRBD2. The CDR3 spans 18 residues. CDR1 SGHAT and CDR2 FQNNGV come from the germline V gene. J gave up 0 bases and V 3 bases, and 5 bases lay outside the gene matches. For the CDR3, the DNA is TGTGCCAGCAGCTTTGGACTAGCGGGAATCCCGAACACCGGGGAGCTGTTTTTT. It encodes CASSFGLAGIPNTGELFF.

This clone was counted a single time. The CDR3 sequence is CARDRPSTDTQYF. The CDR3 region has the DNA TGTGCCAGAGACAGACCTAGCACAGATACGCAGTATTTT. This rearrangement joins TRBV2 to TRBJ2-3; D possibly corresponds to TRBD1 (5 bases). Germline-derived CDR1 and CDR2 are SNHLY and FYNNEI. V was cut by 9 bases and J by 0 bases, with 10 bases left in between. The CDR3 covers 13 residues.

The V and J genes are TRBV19 and TRBJ2-3; D might be TRBD2 (6 bases). Germline CDR1 and CDR2: LNHDA and SQIVND (reference sequence). Trimming took off 7 bases at V and 2 bases at J, with 19 bases between the two ends. The CDR3 sequence is 16 residues long. The CDR3 region has the DNA TGTGCCAGTACCCCCCCGGAGGGTAGATCCACAGATACGCAGTATTTT. Its translation: CASTPPEGRSTDTQYF.

The J gene is TRBJ2-5, the V gene TRBV29-1; TRBD2 matches at 7 bases. Per the germline V gene, CDR1 is SQVTM and CDR2 is ANQGSEA. The CDR3 is 13 residues long. The V segment lost 1 base and the J segment 4 bases; nucleotides outside the gene matches: 3. The CDR3 protein is CSVEGLARETQYF. The DNA of the CDR3 is TGCAGCGTTGAAGGACTAGCAAGAGAGACCCAGTACTTC.

V is TRBV29-1 and J is TRBJ1-2; 7 nucleotides agree with TRBD1. The V gene end was trimmed by 3 bases and the J gene end by 2 bases; junction bases not matched to a gene: 9. CDR1 and CDR2 (germline): SQVTM, ANQGSEA. The CDR3 extends over 15 amino acids. Written as DNA, the CDR3 is TGCAGCGTTGACAAATCTACAGGGGAAAACTATGGCTACACCTTC. This sequence encodes CSVDKSTGENYGYTF.

This clone appeared a few times. The chain joins TRBV27 to TRBJ2-7; D ambiguous. CDR1 is MNHEY, CDR2 SMNVEV, per germline (reference sequence). CDR3 length equals 10 residues. V was clipped by 6 bases and J by 3 bases, with 3 bases between them. The chain's CDR3 is CASSNYEQYF. Here the CDR3 DNA reads TGTGCCAGCAGCAACTACGAGCAGTACTTC.

The chain joins TRBV30 to TRBJ2-1, with D possibly being TRBD1 (6 bases). Trimming took off 1 base at V and 6 bases at J, with 16 bases between the two ends. Germline CDR1 GTSNPN, CDR2 SVGIG (reference sequence). The CDR3 loop spans 15 amino acids. CDR3 sequence (DNA): TGTGCCTGGAGTGCCGGCGGGCGAGGGGGCAATGAGCAGTTCTTC. Translating gives CAWSAGGRGGNEQFF.

V and J are TRBV7-2 and TRBJ2-7; TRBD1 aligns across 11 bases. Germline V CDR1 and CDR2: SGHTA, FQGNSA. The V and J ends lost 6 bases and 0 bases, in that order; junction bases with no gene match: 7. The CDR3 is 16 residues long. The CDR3 coding sequence is TGTGCCAGCAGAGCCGGGACAGGGGGACCCTCCTACGAGCAGTACTTC. It codes for CASRAGTGGPSYEQYF.

The rearrangement links TRBV29-1 to TRBJ1-2; D uncertain. The germline CDR1 and CDR2 sequences are SQVTM and ANQGSEA. This CDR3 spans 12 amino acids. The V gene lost 3 bases and the J gene lost 4 bases, with 9 bases spanning the gap. DNA for the CDR3: TGCAGCGTTGATTCAGGAGGCTATGGCTACACCTTC. This translates into CSVDSGGYGYTF.

This rearrangement joins TRBV28 to TRBJ2-3; D is perhaps TRBD2 (5 bases). CDR3 length: 15 residues. Germline V gene lookup returns CDR1 MDHEN and CDR2 SYDVKM. V shed 1 base and J shed 0 bases, with 8 bases lying between them. CDR3 in amino acids: CASSLFPGSTDTQYF. CDR3 bases: TGTGCCAGCAGTTTATTCCCGGGGAGCACAGATACGCAGTATTTT.

As DNA, the CDR3 is TGTGCCAGTAGGTCTACAGGGCCTGGGGCCAACGTCCTGACTTTC. Its protein product is CASRSTGPGANVLTF. This rearrangement joins TRBV19 to TRBJ2-6, with D maybe TRBD1 (6 bases). Germline CDR1 is LNHDA and CDR2 is SQIVND (reference sequence). Trimming left V 6 bases short and J 2 bases short, with 11 bases between. The CDR3 extends over 15 amino acids.

The chain employs TRBV18 and TRBJ2-2; TRBD2 matches 10 bases. Germline V gene sequence: CDR1 KGHSH, CDR2 LQKENI. The CDR3 consists of 17 residues. V lost 1 base and J lost 0; bases outside the gene matches: 2. Here the CDR3 DNA reads TGTGCCAGCTCACCACTAGCGGGAGGCCCGAACACCGGGGAGCTGTTTTTT. Translated, it gives CASSPLAGGPNTGELFF.

The chain has TRBV14 and TRBJ2-7; 11 positions match TRBD2. Germline assignment: CDR1 SGHDN and CDR2 FVKESK. V lost 4 bases and J lost 6; bases outside the gene matches: 8. CDR3 size: 15 residues. The CDR3 DNA reads TGTGCCAGCAGCCCGACAACTAGCGGGAGCGGCGAGCAGTACTTC. Amino acids: CASSPTTSGSGEQYF.